A single sample gave rise to the 17 T cell receptor beta chains below, sequenced in a study of vaccination effects on CD4 cells after COVID-19. No antigen is known for these receptors. Generated by immunoSEQ multiplex PCR, the TCRdb table keeps only in-frame clones and is missing some. This sample has about 43,000 clones, with roughly four fifths found just once. Peptide-pool stimulation followed by sequencing identified expanded antigen-specific CD4+ clonotypes in the ViraFEST assay. CD4+ T cell isolation took place after less than 13 days of culture. Nucleocapsid antibodies stayed negative before and after vaccination, showing no earlier SARS-CoV-2 infection. Sequencing used CD4+ T cells from PBMCs cultured with SARS-CoV-2 spike peptides, obtained before COVID-19 vaccination. The receptor source for this set is a human donor who received a COVID-19 vaccine.

The sample holds a few counts of this clone. The gene calls are TRBV5-4 and TRBJ2-3, with 12 bases matching TRBD2. Germline values: CDR1 SGHNT, CDR2 YYREEE (reference sequence). This CDR3 has 17 residues. The junction had 6 bases not matched to a gene; V was cut back by 0 bases and J by 4 bases. CDR3 sequence (DNA): TGTGCCAGCAGCTTGGGCCCTAGCGGGGGGGCCTCAGATACGCAGTATTTT. Translating gives CASSLGPSGGASDTQYF.

This chain joins TRBV7-8 and TRBJ1-1, with D unclear. Between the trimmed V and J ends, which lost 4 bases and 2 bases, there was a span of 14 bases. This CDR3 contains 15 residues. Germline CDR1 is SGHVS and CDR2 is FQNEAQ. The CDR3 DNA follows: TGTGCCAGCAGCTACCTAGGGTCCCGAAACACTGAAGCTTTCTTT. Its protein product is CASSYLGSRNTEAFF.

This chain uses TRBV3-1 (or the pseudogene TRBV3-2) with TRBJ1-4, with D perhaps TRBD1 (6 bases). The V end was cut by 6 bases, the J end by 8 bases, with 16 bases between. Germline assignment: CDR1 LGHDT and CDR2 YNNKEL (reference sequence). The CDR3 has 14 residues. DNA for the CDR3: TGTGCCAGCAGTTACAGGGACCTAGGAGAAAAACTGTTTTTT. Translated: CASSYRDLGEKLFF.

The chain links TRBV3-1 (or the pseudogene TRBV3-2) to TRBJ2-3, with D maybe TRBD2 (5 bases). In germline, CDR1 is LGHDT, CDR2 YNNKEL (reference sequence). This CDR3 spans 15 amino acids. The V end was cut by 1 base, the J end by 6 bases, with 14 bases between. CDR3 residues: CASSQAGTRYDTQYF. CDR3 coding DNA: TGTGCCAGCAGCCAAGCGGGAACTAGATACGATACGCAGTATTTT.

V gene TRBV9 combines with J gene TRBJ1-1; 8 bases align to TRBD1. The CDR3 runs 14 residues. Germline lookup yields CDR1 SGDLS and CDR2 YYNGEE. The ends lost 0 bases at V and 3 bases at J; junction bases unmatched: 1. The CDR3 reads CASSVGGQDTEAFF. Written as DNA, the CDR3 is TGTGCCAGCAGCGTAGGGGGACAGGACACTGAAGCTTTCTTT.

This clone was seen a few times. The chain links TRBV4-1 to TRBJ2-1; TRBD2 aligns across 10 bases. The CDR3 is 16 residues long. V was pared by 3 bases and J by 8 bases, with 10 bases of the junction left unmatched. Germline values: CDR1 MGHRA, CDR2 YSYEKL. The CDR3 sequence is CASSHKAGGLWDEQFF. The CDR3, as DNA: TGCGCCAGCAGCCATAAAGCGGGGGGGCTTTGGGATGAGCAGTTCTTC.

This sequence joins TRBV28 and TRBJ1-2, with D possibly being TRBD1 (5 bases). CDR1 is MDHEN and CDR2 is SYDVKM in the germline V gene. V was trimmed by 4 bases and J by 2 bases, leaving 5 bases between them. The CDR3 totals 12 residues. The CDR3 DNA reads as TGTGCCAGCAGTTGGGGCAACTATGGCTACACCTTC. It codes for CASSWGNYGYTF.

This clone has a handful of counts. The chain recombines TRBV5-1 with TRBJ1-1; the D gene is possibly TRBD1 (5 bases). Germline lookup yields CDR1 SGHRS and CDR2 YFSETQ. The CDR3 is 13 amino acids. V lost 4 bases and J 2 bases, leaving 9 bases between the germline ends. This CDR3 reads CASSQDINTEAFF. Written as DNA, the CDR3 is TGCGCCAGCAGCCAGGACATCAACACTGAAGCTTTCTTT.

The chain employs TRBV7-2 and TRBJ1-2, with 10 bases matching TRBD1. Trimming took 3 bases from V and 3 from J; bases not matched to a gene: 10. Germline loops: CDR1 SGHTA, CDR2 FQGNSA. The CDR3 runs 17 residues. CDR3 coding DNA: TGTGCCAGCAGCTTTAGTAGGGACAGGGGAGAGGACTATGGCTACACCTTC. Translated, it gives CASSFSRDRGEDYGYTF.

V usage is TRBV5-1 and J usage is TRBJ2-5; D may be TRBD2 (5 bases). The length of the CDR3 is 14 residues. Germline V lookup: CDR1 SGHRS, CDR2 YFSETQ. Trimming took 2 bases from V and 0 from J, leaving 8 bases between them. The CDR3 DNA follows: TGCGCCAGCAGCTTCGGGGAGTACCAAGAGACCCAGTACTTC. Amino acids: CASSFGEYQETQYF.

Here the CDR3 DNA reads TGTGCCAGCAGCCAAGCACCCGTCTACAATGAGCAGTTCTTC. This sequence encodes CASSQAPVYNEQFF. This rearrangement joins TRBV3-1 (or the pseudogene TRBV3-2) to TRBJ2-1, with D unresolved. Trimming took off 1 base at V and 3 bases at J, with 7 bases between the two ends. The CDR3 has 14 amino acids. From germline, CDR1 is LGHDT and CDR2 YNNKEL (reference sequence).

CDR3 nucleotides: TGCGCCAGCAGCCCCGGGACAGGGGTGTACAATGAGCAGTTCTTC. This translates into CASSPGTGVYNEQFF. V usage is TRBV5-1 and J usage is TRBJ2-1; TRBD1 matches 10 bases. J gave up 4 bases and V 4 bases, and 5 bases lay outside the gene matches. Germline lookup yields CDR1 SGHRS and CDR2 YFSETQ. The CDR3 is 15 residues long.

This clone was detected a few times. The CDR3: CASSLYNQPQHF. CDR3 DNA: TGTGCCAGCAGTCTTTACAACCAGCCCCAGCATTTT. The chain uses TRBV7-2 and TRBJ1-5; no clear D. Trimming cost V 6 bases and J 7 bases, with 10 bases left between them. CDR3 length: 12 amino acids. Germline loops: CDR1 SGHTA, CDR2 FQGNSA.

Comments on this clone: Germline is not matched at one junction end, which may reflect a read error. This rearrangement joins TRBV7-6 to TRBJ2-3, with D perhaps matching TRBD2 (5 bases). The CDR3 runs 12 residues. Germline V gene data show CDR1 as SGHVS and CDR2 as FNYEAQ. The CDR3 DNA is TGTGCCAGCAGCCTAGCCACAGATACGCAGTATTTT. Its protein is CASSLATDTQYF.

The chain employs TRBV7-3 and TRBJ2-3; D gene ambiguous. The CDR3 spans 17 residues. Per the germline V gene, CDR1 is SGHTA and CDR2 is FQGTGA. V was shortened by 0 bases and J by 4 bases, with 17 bases between the two germline ends. CDR3 loop: CASSLTAYSVPPDTQYF. The CDR3 bases are TGTGCCAGCAGCTTAACGGCCTACTCAGTCCCGCCAGATACGCAGTATTTT.

V is TRBV19 and J is TRBJ1-1, with D maybe TRBD1 (5 bases). CDR3 length: 13 amino acids. Germline V gene sequence: CDR1 LNHDA, CDR2 SQIVND (reference sequence). Trimming took 10 bases from V and 1 from J, leaving 13 bases between them. CDR3 DNA: TGTGCCACTGGGGACTGGGGGAACACTGAAGCTTTCTTT. This encodes CATGDWGNTEAFF.

The chain recombines TRBV23-1 with TRBJ2-2, with TRBD1 identical over 10 bases. TRBV23-1 is an ORF, and what it does is uncertain. The V and J ends lost 7 bases and 5 bases, in that order; junction bases with no gene match: 10. The CDR3 spans 16 residues. DNA of the CDR3: TGCGCCAGCATAAATACCGGGACAGGGGCGACCGGGGAGCTGTTTTTT. This codes for CASINTGTGATGELFF.